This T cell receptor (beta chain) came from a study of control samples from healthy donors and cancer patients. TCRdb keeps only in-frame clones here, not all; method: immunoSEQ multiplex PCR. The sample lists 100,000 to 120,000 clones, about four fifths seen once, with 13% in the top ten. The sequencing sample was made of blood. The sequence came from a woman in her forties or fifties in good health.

The CDR3 DNA sequence: TGTGCCAGCAGCTTACCCACAGTAAGTGAAGCTTTCTTT. The encoded protein is CASSLPTVSEAFF. The rearrangement links TRBV7-9 to TRBJ1-1; D gene uncertain. The germline gives CDR1 SEHNR, CDR2 FQNEAQ (reference sequence). V was cut by 2 bases and J by 7 bases, with 11 bases left in between. The CDR3 contains 13 residues.